The next 19 T cell receptor beta chains were all read from a single sample in a study of T cell changes during pregnancy in multiple sclerosis. Profiled with immunoSEQ multiplex PCR; TCRdb holds only in-frame clones, not every one. The data contain approximately 43,000 clones, about 94% of them singletons. Sequencing used CD8+ T cells from peripheral blood mononuclear cells, obtained in the third trimester of pregnancy. Source of these receptors: a female donor with multiple sclerosis, enrolled in a pregnancy study.

V usage is TRBV21-1 and J usage is TRBJ2-6; the table names TRBD2, a call not compared with the DNA. TRBV21-1 is listed as a pseudogene. The CDR3 length is 16 residues. The CDR3 is CASRGGLFSGANVLTF. DNA for the CDR3: TGTGCCAGTCGGGGGGGCCTATTCTCTGGGGCCAACGTCCTGACTTTC.

The chain couples TRBV28 to TRBJ1-1; no clear D gene. CDR3 length: 13 amino acids. CDR1 is MDHEN and CDR2 is SYDVKM in the germline V gene. Trimming cost V 3 bases and J 6 bases, with 11 bases left between them. CDR3 nucleotide sequence: TGTGCCAGCAGTTTCTCGACGAGCGCTGAAGCTTTCTTT. It translates to CASSFSTSAEAFF.

V and J are TRBV5-1 and TRBJ1-1, with D possibly matching TRBD1 (6 bases). Germline V lookup: CDR1 SGHRS, CDR2 YFSETQ. V lost 0 bases to trimming and J lost 4 bases, with 19 bases between them. This CDR3 comprises 17 residues. CDR3 residues: CASSLVYRDEGGTEAFF. The CDR3, as DNA: TGCGCCAGCAGCTTGGTTTATCGGGATGAAGGGGGCACTGAAGCTTTCTTT. Based on the CDR3 plus reference TRBV5-1 and TRBJ1-1, the full variable domain is KAGVTQTPRYLIKTRGQQVTLSCSPISGHRSVSWYQQTPGQGLQFLFEYFSETQRNKGNFPGRFSGRQFSNSRSEMNVSTLELGDSALYLCASSLVYRDEGGTEAFFGQGTRLTVV.

The chain has TRBV28 and TRBJ2-2, with D unclear. This CDR3 is 12 amino acids long. Between the trimmed V and J ends, which lost 3 bases and 4 bases, there was a span of 3 bases. Germline lookup yields CDR1 MDHEN and CDR2 SYDVKM. The DNA for the CDR3 is TGTGCCAGCAGTTTCTTCACCGGGGAGCTGTTTTTT. Amino acids: CASSFFTGELFF.

V usage is TRBV28 and J usage is TRBJ1-1, with a weak D call TRBD1 (6 bases). The CDR3 consists of 17 residues. V lost 5 bases to trimming and J lost 0 bases, with 19 bases between them. Germline V gene sequence: CDR1 MDHEN, CDR2 SYDVKM. The CDR3 nucleotides read TGTGCCAGCAGTCCCCTCAATGGGACACCATTGAACACTGAAGCTTTCTTT. This codes for CASSPLNGTPLNTEAFF.

The J gene is TRBJ2-2, the V gene TRBV29-1; TRBD2 aligns across 7 bases. V was pared by 2 bases and J by 0 bases, with 18 bases of the junction left unmatched. The CDR3 has 20 amino acids. Germline lookup yields CDR1 SQVTM and CDR2 ANQGSEA. The CDR3 sequence is CSVELRGGDILRANTGELFF. CDR3 DNA sequence: TGCAGCGTTGAACTTAGGGGAGGGGATATCCTACGAGCGAACACCGGGGAGCTGTTTTTT.

This clone was found a few times. V is TRBV2 and J is TRBJ2-1, with a tentative D call TRBD1 (5 bases). The CDR3 is 15 amino acids. Germline V gene data show CDR1 as SNHLY and CDR2 as FYNNEI. Trimming removed 6 bases from V and 3 bases from J, with 15 bases in between. The DNA of the CDR3 is TGTGCCAGCAGCGAACAGGACAACCACTACAATGAGCAGTTCTTC. It yields the protein CASSEQDNHYNEQFF.

The table lists this clone with a few counts. The chain combines TRBV6-1 with TRBJ2-7; a possible D gene is TRBD2 (6 bases). The CDR3 extends over 15 amino acids. Trimming stripped 6 bases from V and 3 bases from J, with 18 bases between. From germline, CDR1 is MNHNS and CDR2 SASEGT. The CDR3 sequence is CASRVHADGGYEQYF. The CDR3 DNA sequence: TGTGCCAGCAGAGTGCATGCAGACGGGGGCTACGAGCAGTACTTC.

The chain employs TRBV7-9 and TRBJ2-7; 8 bases line up with TRBD1. J was trimmed by 6 bases and V by 1 base; bases with no gene match: 2. In germline, CDR1 is SEHNR, CDR2 FQNEAQ (reference sequence). CDR3 size: 13 residues. The CDR3 nucleotides read TGTGCCAGCAGCTTAGGTACAGGGGGCGAGCAGTACTTC. This sequence encodes CASSLGTGGEQYF. The full variable domain, its missing parts supplied by reference TRBV7-9 and TRBJ2-7, is DTGVSQNPRHKITKRGQNVTFRCDPISEHNRLYWYRQTLGQGPEFLTYFQNEAQLEKSRLLSDRFSAERPKGSFSTLEIQRTEQGDSAMYLCASSLGTGGEQYFGPGTRLTVT.

The chain combines TRBV28 with TRBJ1-2; D is possibly TRBD1 (6 bases). The CDR3 is made up of 16 amino acids. Germline CDR1 and CDR2: MDHEN and SYDVKM. V lost 7 bases, J lost 4 bases, and 22 bases lay in between. The CDR3 DNA sequence: TGTGCCAGCACCAAGGGACCGGGACAAGGAACCTATGGCTACACCTTC. It yields the protein CASTKGPGQGTYGYTF.

The J gene is TRBJ2-7, the V gene TRBV7-9; D may be TRBD1 (6 bases). The CDR3 consists of 14 residues. V gave up 5 bases and J gave up 10 bases, with 21 bases separating them. Looked up from germline, CDR1 is SEHNR and CDR2 is FQNEAQ (reference sequence). CDR3 loop: CASSPPQGPPAQYF. In DNA form, the CDR3 reads TGTGCCAGCAGCCCCCCCCAGGGGCCCCCCGCCCAGTACTTC. The full variable domain, with the rest looked up from reference TRBV7-9 and TRBJ2-7, is DTGVSQNPRHKITKRGQNVTFRCDPISEHNRLYWYRQTLGQGPEFLTYFQNEAQLEKSRLLSDRFSAERPKGSFSTLEIQRTEQGDSAMYLCASSPPQGPPAQYFGPGTRLTVT.

The chain combines TRBV4-1 with TRBJ2-7, with 7 bases aligning to TRBD2. After removal of 1 base from V and 1 base from J, the junction contained 1 base not matched to a gene. The CDR3 length is 14 residues. The germline V gene has CDR1 MGHRA and CDR2 YSYEKL. CDR3 region: CASSQGGGSYEQYF. DNA of the CDR3: TGCGCCAGCAGCCAAGGGGGGGGATCCTACGAGCAGTACTTC.

V usage is TRBV19 and J usage is TRBJ2-7; 10 nucleotides line up with TRBD2. The ends lost 9 bases at V and 3 bases at J; junction bases unmatched: 11. The CDR3 is 15 residues long. The germline V gene encodes CDR1 LNHDA and CDR2 SQIVND (reference sequence). The CDR3 region has the DNA TGTGCCAGCAGACCCTCTAGCGGGAGTCTCTACGAGCAGTACTTC. Amino acids: CASRPSSGSLYEQYF.

This clone is a singleton in its sample. In DNA form, the CDR3 reads TGTGCCAGCAGCGTAGGATCACGTCCTAGTACTGAAGCTTTCTTT. This gives the protein CASSVGSRPSTEAFF. The chain couples TRBV9 to TRBJ1-1; D is uncertain. Trimming pared 0 bases from V and 5 bases from J, leaving 14 bases between. The length of the CDR3 is 15 residues. CDR1 and CDR2 (germline): SGDLS, YYNGEE.

This clone was seen once. V gene TRBV27 combines with J gene TRBJ2-1, with D possibly TRBD2 on 6 matching bases. The CDR3 length is 15 residues. Germline V gene lookup returns CDR1 MNHEY and CDR2 SMNVEV (reference sequence). V was pared by 4 bases and J by 1 base, with 11 bases between. This chain's CDR3 is CASSSPGASYNEQFF. In nucleotides, the CDR3 is TGTGCCAGCAGTTCTCCGGGAGCTTCCTACAATGAGCAGTTCTTC.

The V and J genes are TRBV7-3 and TRBJ1-1; D is perhaps TRBD1 (6 bases). CDR3 length equals 14 residues. The ends were cut back, 4 bases at V and 3 bases at J, with 12 bases in the middle. Germline lookup yields CDR1 SGHTA and CDR2 FQGTGA. CDR3 sequence (DNA): TGTGCCAGCAGCTACGGGGGGCCCGACACTGAAGCTTTCTTT. Encoded protein: CASSYGGPDTEAFF.

V is TRBV5-4 and J is TRBJ2-1; the match to TRBD2 covers 9 bases. CDR1 SGHNT and CDR2 YYREEE come from the germline V gene (reference sequence). The CDR3 consists of 16 residues. J lost 1 base, V lost 4 bases, and 6 bases had no gene match. The CDR3 here is CASSPLAGGSYNEQFF. The CDR3 DNA follows: TGTGCCAGCAGCCCCCTCGCGGGGGGGTCCTACAATGAGCAGTTCTTC.

CDR3 amino acids: CASSSAGVSQPQHF. In nucleotides, the CDR3 is TGTGCCAGCAGTTCCGCAGGGGTAAGCCAGCCCCAGCATTTT. This chain joins TRBV27 and TRBJ1-5, with D perhaps TRBD1 (6 bases). This CDR3 comprises 14 residues. Trimming stripped 4 bases from V and 7 bases from J, with 14 bases between. CDR1 is MNHEY and CDR2 is SMNVEV in the germline V gene (reference sequence).

The rearrangement joins TRBV6-4 to TRBJ1-1; 7 bases are shared with TRBD1. J was trimmed by 1 base and V by 5 bases; bases with no gene match: 4. Germline V gives CDR1 MRHNA, CDR2 SNTAGT. The CDR3 has 14 amino acids. Written as DNA, the CDR3 is TGTGCCAGCAGTAACGGGACAGAGAACACTGAAGCTTTCTTT. Translated: CASSNGTENTEAFF.